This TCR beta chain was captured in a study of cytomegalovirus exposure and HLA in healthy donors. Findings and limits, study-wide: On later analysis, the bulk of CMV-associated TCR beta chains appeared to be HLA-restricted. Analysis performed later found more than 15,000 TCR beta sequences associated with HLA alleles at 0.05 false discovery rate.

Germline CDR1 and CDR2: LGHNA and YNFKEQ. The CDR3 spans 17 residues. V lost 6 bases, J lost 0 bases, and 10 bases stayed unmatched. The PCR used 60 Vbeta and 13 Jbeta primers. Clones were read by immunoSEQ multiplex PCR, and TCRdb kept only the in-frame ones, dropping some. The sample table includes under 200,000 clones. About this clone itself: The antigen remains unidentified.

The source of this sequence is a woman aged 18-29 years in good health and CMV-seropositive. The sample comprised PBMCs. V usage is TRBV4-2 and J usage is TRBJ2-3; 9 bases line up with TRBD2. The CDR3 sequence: CASRLQAGGLSTDTQYF. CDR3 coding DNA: TGTGCCAGCAGGCTCCAGGCGGGGGGGTTAAGCACAGATACGCAGTATTTT.